What follows describes a single TCR beta chain. Its matching antigen is unknown. Germline loops: CDR1 MNHEY, CDR2 SVGEGT. There are 15 residues in the CDR3. The V and J ends lost 4 bases and 2 bases respectively, with 13 bases between them. TCRdb's copy holds only in-frame clones and misses some; the assay was immunoSEQ multiplex PCR. The table has about 390,000 clones, around 85% seen once; the top ten hold approximately 3.7%. The treatment here: approximately 18 received Ad26.COV2.S at low or high dose, single or two shots; about 5 received placebo; per-sample allocation not given. The study sampled participants on day 63 after the first vaccine or placebo injection. Donor was an adult aged 18-55 years in Boston. An Ad26 vector carrying the Wuhan-strain SARS-CoV-2 spike served as the vaccine. This record belongs to a study of Ad26.COV2.S vaccination and SARS-CoV-2 variants. Overall study results and limits: Vaccine and placebo recipients had similar non-spike TCR breadth.

This receptor was taken from a person between 18 and 60 years old who received the Ad26.COV2.S COVID-19 vaccine or a placebo. The chain combines TRBV6-2 or TRBV6-3 with TRBJ2-3, with no clear D. The sample here was peripheral blood, taken in a trial of Ad26.COV2.S vaccine versus placebo. DNA for the CDR3: TGTGCCAGCAGTTCGGTTACCCGAGACACAGATACGCAGTATTTT. This translates into CASSSVTRDTDTQYF.